This passage covers 29 T cell receptor beta chains from one sample sequenced in a study of response to subunit inactivated influenza vaccine. Each CDR3 protein gets one entry after TCRdb re-called the RT-PCR reads with MiXCR. The table records about 650,000 distinct CDR3 sequences, more than 15% of them present only once. This sample comprised PBMCs from blood, obtained 11 to 12 days after vaccination. The receptors come from a man aged 50-60 years who received an inactivated influenza vaccine.

This clonotype came up many times. V is TRBV14 and J is TRBJ2-1; TRBD2 aligns across 8 bases. The CDR3 extends over 16 amino acids. Trimming took 4 bases from V and 1 from J; bases not matched to a gene: 6. CDR1 is SGHDN and CDR2 is FVKESK in the germline V gene. CDR3 sequence (DNA): TGTGCCAGCAGCCCCCTTTCTAGCGGGTCCTACAATGAGCAGTTCTTC. Translating it yields CASSPLSSGSYNEQFF.

This clonotype was observed a few times. The V call is TRBV11-1, the J call TRBJ2-3; D is uncertain. This CDR3 spans 15 amino acids. The germline V gene encodes CDR1 SGHAT and CDR2 FQDESV (reference sequence). The V end lost 5 bases, the J end lost 0 bases, and 12 bases lay between the germline ends. The chain's CDR3 is CASSLRTISTDTQYF. CDR3 nucleotide sequence: TGTGCCAGCAGCCTCCGGACGATTAGCACAGATACGCAGTATTTT.

V usage is TRBV3-1 and J usage is TRBJ2-1, with a weak D call TRBD2 (6 bases). The CDR3 totals 15 residues. In germline, CDR1 is LGHDT, CDR2 YNNKEL (reference sequence). Trimming took off 3 bases at V and 3 bases at J, with 12 bases between the two ends. CDR3 coding DNA: TGTGCCAGCAGCCACGGGGACTTACACTACAATGAGCAGTTCTTC. Amino acid sequence: CASSHGDLHYNEQFF.

The chain joins TRBV2 to TRBJ2-2, with TRBD1 matching over 12 bases. In germline, CDR1 is SNHLY, CDR2 FYNNEI. V gave up 4 bases and J gave up 7 bases; unmatched junction bases: 7. CDR3 length: 16 residues. The CDR3 nucleotides read TGTGCCAGCAGTGCGTGGGGACAGGGGGCGAACGGGGAGCTGTTTTTT. Residues: CASSAWGQGANGELFF.

This clonotype has a handful of counts. This sequence joins TRBV30 and TRBJ2-1; 15 nucleotides line up with TRBD2. V was pared by 3 bases and J by 7 bases, with 10 bases of the junction left unmatched. This CDR3 contains 17 residues. CDR1 and CDR2 from the germline V gene are GTSNPN and SVGIG (reference sequence). The CDR3: CAWSPNPGLAGGNEQFF. The CDR3 DNA reads as TGTGCCTGGAGCCCGAACCCGGGACTAGCGGGGGGAAATGAGCAGTTCTTC.

J is TRBJ2-3 and V is TRBV7-3; perhaps TRBD2 as D (6 bases). The V gene lost 5 bases and the J gene lost 3 bases, with 27 bases spanning the gap. Germline CDR1 SGHTA, CDR2 FQGTGA. The CDR3 contains 19 residues. The CDR3 loop is CASSRYAPGGRERTDTQYF. The CDR3 bases are TGTGCCAGCAGCCGGTATGCCCCCGGCGGGCGGGAAAGGACAGATACGCAGTATTTT.

In its sample, this clonotype was seen a few times. The J gene is TRBJ1-1, the V gene TRBV7-3; D is ambiguous. This CDR3 has 14 amino acids. The germline gives CDR1 SGHTA, CDR2 FQGTGA. V was clipped by 5 bases and J by 0 bases, with 10 bases between them. CDR3 DNA: TGTGCCAGCAGCCCAGGCGCTATGAACACTGAAGCTTTCTTT. Its protein product is CASSPGAMNTEAFF.

The chain recombines TRBV7-9 with TRBJ2-1; D assignment may be TRBD1 or TRBD2 (5 bases each). The V end was cut by 5 bases, the J end by 4 bases, with 21 bases between. The CDR3 totals 17 residues. Germline V gives CDR1 SEHNR, CDR2 FQNEAQ (reference sequence). DNA for the CDR3: TGTGCCAGCAGCCAAAGCTGGGGGTTTTCCGATTACAATGAGCAGTTCTTC. The encoded protein is CASSQSWGFSDYNEQFF.

The gene calls are TRBV12-3 or TRBV12-4 and TRBJ1-1; TRBD1 might be the D (5 bases). Trimming left V 7 bases short and J 6 bases short, with 15 bases between. There are 13 residues in the CDR3. The CDR3 spells CASTKTEGAEAFF. The CDR3 coding sequence is TGTGCCAGCACTAAGACAGAAGGCGCTGAAGCTTTCTTT.

CDR3 bases: TGCAGCGTAGAACTAGCCAGCGAGCAGTACTTC. Protein sequence: CSVELASEQYF. The rearrangement links TRBV29-1 to TRBJ2-7; D may be TRBD2 (6 bases). CDR3 size: 11 residues. Trimming shortened V by 6 bases and J by 6 bases, and 12 bases separated the two germline ends. Germline V lookup: CDR1 SQVTM, CDR2 ANQGSEA.

The rearrangement uses TRBV20-1 and TRBJ2-3, with TRBD2 identical over 8 bases. CDR3 length equals 17 residues. J gave up 6 bases and V 0 bases, and 14 bases lay outside the gene matches. Per the germline V gene, CDR1 is DFQATT and CDR2 is SNEGSKA (reference sequence). In DNA form, the CDR3 reads TGCAGTGCTAGAGATCTCATGCGGGGGGCCTCGTTTGATACGCAGTATTTT. Encoded protein: CSARDLMRGASFDTQYF.

This clonotype turned up a few times. The chain employs TRBV29-1 and TRBJ2-1; 9 bases agree with TRBD2. The CDR3 runs to 12 residues. Losses at the gene ends were 6 bases for V and 9 bases for J; bases not matched to a gene: 6. Germline assignment: CDR1 SQVTM and CDR2 ANQGSEA. Here the CDR3 reads CSVRTSAIEQFF. Written as DNA, the CDR3 is TGCAGCGTACGGACTAGCGCCATTGAGCAGTTCTTC.

The chain recombines TRBV3-1 with TRBJ2-1; D is undetermined. This CDR3 has 12 residues. The germline CDR1 and CDR2 sequences are LGHDT and YNNKEL (reference sequence). The V and J ends lost 5 bases and 8 bases respectively, with 10 bases between them. CDR3 nucleotides: TGTGCCAGCAGCAACATTGGGGATGAGCAGTTCTTC. Residues: CASSNIGDEQFF.

The chain recombines TRBV20-1 with TRBJ2-1, with 8 nucleotides matching TRBD2. In germline, CDR1 is DFQATT, CDR2 SNEGSKA (reference sequence). V lost 3 bases and J lost 9; bases outside the gene matches: 10. The CDR3 extends over 14 amino acids. The CDR3 reads CSASRGLVSGEQFF. The DNA of the CDR3 is TGCAGTGCTAGTCGGGGACTAGTTTCTGGTGAGCAGTTCTTC.

This clonotype was counted only a few times. CDR3 sequence reads: CASSYSSGWAKNIQYF. In nucleotides, the CDR3 is TGCGCCAGCAGCTACTCTAGCGGATGGGCCAAAAACATTCAGTACTTC. This chain uses TRBV5-1 with TRBJ2-4; TRBD2 aligns across 7 bases. The CDR3 runs 16 residues. CDR1 is SGHRS and CDR2 is YFSETQ in the germline V gene. V trimming: 3 bases; J trimming: 1 base; junction bases outside the gene matches: 7.

The chain links TRBV5-1 to TRBJ1-1; D is undetermined. The CDR3 is 12 residues long. Per germline, CDR1 SGHRS and CDR2 YFSETQ. Trimming stripped 0 bases from V and 9 bases from J, with 9 bases between. CDR3 DNA sequence: TGCGCCAGCAGCTTGGAAGGAGAAAAAGCTTTCTTT. Translating gives CASSLEGEKAFF.

This chain uses TRBV11-2 with TRBJ2-5, with a possible D match to TRBD2 (6 bases). The CDR3 loop spans 14 amino acids. V lost 5 bases and J 5 bases, leaving 15 bases between the germline ends. Germline V CDR1 and CDR2: SGHAT, FQNNGV. This chain's CDR3 is CASSVGLKGETQYF. The CDR3 nucleotides read TGTGCCAGCAGCGTGGGACTGAAGGGGGAGACCCAGTACTTC.

This clonotype was seen a handful of times. CDR3 DNA: TGTGCCAGCAGCGTAGGGGCAGGGCACGGCACAGATACGCAGTATTTT. Residues: CASSVGAGHGTDTQYF. J is TRBJ2-3 and V is TRBV9, with a tentative D call TRBD1 (5 bases). Germline V lookup: CDR1 SGDLS, CDR2 YYNGEE. This CDR3 is 16 amino acids long. Trimming removed 0 bases from V and 1 base from J, with 12 bases in between.

There are a few counts of this clonotype. The chain employs TRBV6-5 and TRBJ2-3, with TRBD2 matching over 9 bases. This CDR3 has 15 residues. The V and J ends lost 2 bases and 4 bases, in that order; junction bases with no gene match: 4. Germline V gene lookup returns CDR1 MNHEY and CDR2 SVGAGI. The CDR3 bases are TGTGCCAGCAGTTACGGGCTAGCGGGATCAGATACGCAGTATTTT. Translated, it gives CASSYGLAGSDTQYF.

This chain links TRBV7-8 with TRBJ2-6, with no clear D. The CDR3 consists of 16 residues. The germline V gene has CDR1 SGHVS and CDR2 FQNEAQ. With 1 base removed from V and 0 bases from J, the gap between germline ends came to 7 bases. This CDR3 is CASSLVVLSGANVLTF. The CDR3 DNA reads TGTGCCAGCAGCTTAGTTGTCCTCTCTGGGGCCAACGTCCTGACTTTC. Full variable domain (rest looked up from reference TRBV7-8 and TRBJ2-6): GAGVSQSPRYKVAKRGQDVALRCDPISGHVSLFWYQQALGQGPEFLTYFQNEAQLDKSGLPSDRFFAERPEGSVSTLKIQRTQQEDSAVYLCASSLVVLSGANVLTFGAGSRLTVL.

This clonotype has only a few counts. V usage is TRBV6-5 and J usage is TRBJ2-2, with D unresolved. There are 14 residues in the CDR3. Germline assignment: CDR1 MNHEY and CDR2 SVGAGI. V gave up 4 bases and J gave up 6 bases, with 12 bases separating them. The DNA of the CDR3 is TGTGCCAGCAGTTTGGGATCTGGGGCCGGGGAGCTGTTTTTT. Translated: CASSLGSGAGELFF.

The CDR3 sequence is CASSDTQYF. The CDR3, as DNA: TGTGCCAGCTCGGATACGCAGTATTTT. V gene TRBV12-3 or TRBV12-4 combines with J gene TRBJ2-3; the D is unclear. Trimming stripped 8 bases from V and 6 bases from J, with 3 bases between. CDR3 length: 9 residues.

Concerning this clonotype: The junction and the germline gene differ at one end; a read error may be behind it. The chain links TRBV28 to TRBJ2-7, with D possibly being TRBD1 (5 bases). CDR1 MDHEN and CDR2 SYDVKM come from the germline V gene. There are 15 residues in the CDR3. CDR3 nucleotide sequence: TGTGTCAGCAGACCAACAGGAGACTTCTCCTACGAGCAGTACTTC. This gives the protein CVSRPTGDFSYEQYF.

There are a few counts of this clonotype. This rearrangement joins TRBV28 to TRBJ2-1, with 11 bases identical to TRBD2. From germline, CDR1 is MDHEN and CDR2 SYDVKM. The CDR3 is made up of 16 amino acids. V lost 5 bases to trimming and J lost 7 bases; unmatched junction nucleotides: 10. The CDR3 is CASSLLAGGFLNEQFF. The CDR3 DNA follows: TGTGCCAGCAGTCTGTTAGCGGGAGGGTTTCTGAATGAGCAGTTCTTC.

The chain recombines TRBV5-1 with TRBJ2-1; 10 nucleotides match TRBD2. The CDR3 runs 18 residues. Germline CDR1 reads SGHRS; CDR2 reads YFSETQ. Trimming cost V 4 bases and J 5 bases; bases outside gene matches: 15. CDR3 sequence (DNA): TGCGCCAGCAGCCATCCATTAGCGGGGGGCCGAACGAACAATGAGCAGTTCTTC. Protein sequence: CASSHPLAGGRTNNEQFF.

Many counts were recorded for this clonotype. The gene calls are TRBV4-1 and TRBJ1-4; a weak D match, TRBD1 (5 bases). V was pared by 0 bases and J by 5 bases, with 10 bases between. Germline loops: CDR1 MGHRA, CDR2 YSYEKL. This CDR3 is 15 amino acids long. The DNA for the CDR3 is TGCGCCAGCAGCCAAGAGGGGACGGGAAATGAAAAACTGTTTTTT. Translated, it gives CASSQEGTGNEKLFF.

There are a few counts of this clonotype. The chain has TRBV3-1 and TRBJ1-1; D is undetermined. Trimming pared 2 bases from V and 1 base from J, leaving 8 bases between. The germline CDR1 and CDR2 sequences are LGHDT and YNNKEL (reference sequence). CDR3 length: 14 residues. CDR3 region: CASSQQSGNTEAFF. As DNA, the CDR3 is TGTGCCAGCAGCCAACAATCGGGGAACACTGAAGCTTTCTTT.

V and J are TRBV30 and TRBJ2-2; D is unresolved. The germline V and J ends were trimmed by 0 bases and 6 bases, with 17 bases remaining between them. CDR1 is GTSNPN and CDR2 is SVGIG in the germline V gene (reference sequence). This CDR3 is 16 amino acids long. CDR3 residues: CAWSVRLSGLAGELFF. CDR3 bases: TGTGCCTGGAGTGTACGGCTCTCCGGTTTAGCCGGGGAGCTGTTTTTT.

The V call is TRBV7-2, the J call TRBJ2-7, with D hard to call. CDR1 and CDR2 (germline): SGHTA, FQGNSA. This CDR3 contains 12 residues. V was shortened by 5 bases and J by 4 bases, with 9 bases between the two germline ends. CDR3 DNA sequence: TGTGCCAGCAGCGCCACCTATTACGAGCAGTACTTC. It encodes CASSATYYEQYF.